The 27 T cell receptor beta chains in this list originate from one sample, sequenced in a study of cytomegalovirus exposure and HLA in healthy donors. The PCR had 60 Vbeta and 13 Jbeta primers. Data came from immunoSEQ multiplex PCR; TCRdb stores just in-frame clones and leaves some out. Among 150,000 to 200,000 clones listed, 70% to 80% were seen once. The sequenced sample consisted of PBMCs. The receptor source for this set is a male donor in good health and CMV-seronegative.

V is TRBV7-9 and J is TRBJ1-1, with 9 bases lining up with TRBD1. The CDR3 has 16 amino acids. Trimming cost V 0 bases and J 3 bases; bases outside gene matches: 5. From germline, CDR1 is SEHNR and CDR2 FQNEAQ (reference sequence). CDR3 loop: CASSLAPGQGDTEAFF. CDR3 DNA sequence: TGTGCCAGCAGCTTAGCCCCGGGACAGGGAGACACTGAAGCTTTCTTT.

This chain uses TRBV28 with TRBJ1-5; TRBD1 is a possible D gene (5 bases). The CDR3 contains 15 residues. CDR1 and CDR2 from the germline V gene are MDHEN and SYDVKM. Deletions cut 6 bases from V and 5 bases from J, with 17 bases between. The CDR3 DNA reads as TGTGCCAGCAGCACTGCGACAGCCGGTGATCAGCCCCAGCATTTT. Translating gives CASSTATAGDQPQHF.

As for this clone: One end of the junction varies from germline; a read error may be responsible. J is TRBJ1-2 and V is TRBV29-1; perhaps TRBD1 as D (5 bases). The CDR3 runs to 10 residues. The germline gives CDR1 SQVTM, CDR2 ANQGSEA. The CDR3 protein is CSAVPGGDLF. The CDR3 nucleotides are TGCAGCGCTGTCCCGGGCGGGGACCTCTTC. The full variable domain, its missing parts supplied by reference TRBV29-1 and TRBJ1-2, is SAVISQKPSRDICQRGTSLTIQCQVDSQVTMMFWYRQQPGQSLTLIATANQGSEATYESGFVIDKFPISRPNLTFSTLTVSNMSPEDSSIYLCSAVPGGDLFGSGTRLTVV.

The chain joins TRBV7-2 to TRBJ2-7, with 8 bases fitting TRBD1. The germline CDR1 and CDR2 sequences are SGHTA and FQGNSA. The CDR3 has 15 residues. Trimming at V came to 1 base and at J to 3 bases, leaving 5 bases not matched to a gene. The CDR3 here is CASSLVDGTGYEQYF. The CDR3 DNA is TGTGCCAGCAGCTTAGTAGACGGGACAGGCTACGAGCAGTACTTC. Based on the CDR3 plus reference TRBV7-2 and TRBJ2-7, the full variable domain is GAGVSQSPSNKVTEKGKDVELRCDPISGHTALYWYRQSLGQGLEFLIYFQGNSAPDKSGLPSDRFSAERTGGSVSTLTIQRTQQEDSAVYLCASSLVDGTGYEQYFGPGTRLTVT.

The CDR3 DNA follows: TGTGCCACCAGCAGAGGGACAGGGGCGTTAAACTCTGGAAACACCATATATTTT. Its protein is CATSRGTGALNSGNTIYF. The V gene is TRBV15, the J gene TRBJ1-3, with 9 bases lining up with TRBD1. The germline V gene has CDR1 LNHNV and CDR2 YYDKDF (reference sequence). The CDR3 spans 18 residues. With 1 base clipped from V and 0 bases from J, the junction kept 7 bases outside the gene matches.

The V and J genes are TRBV6-5 and TRBJ2-7, with TRBD1 matching over 7 bases. Germline CDR1 reads MNHEY; CDR2 reads SVGAGI. The CDR3 consists of 13 residues. The J segment lost 2 bases and the V segment lost 10 bases, leaving 8 bases of the junction unmatched. Here the CDR3 DNA reads TGTGCCACCCGACAGGGCCCCACCTACGAGCAGTACTTC. Translation: CATRQGPTYEQYF.

Relative to its sample, this clone is medium-sized. This rearrangement joins TRBV6-6 to TRBJ2-1; D gene unclear. Trimming shortened V by 4 bases and J by 0 bases, and 10 bases separated the two germline ends. The CDR3 sequence is 15 residues long. The germline V gene has CDR1 MNHNY and CDR2 SVGAGI (reference sequence). The CDR3 DNA follows: TGTGCCAGCAGTTCCCACAGCAGCTCCTACAATGAGCAGTTCTTC. Protein product: CASSSHSSSYNEQFF.

The rearrangement uses TRBV27 and TRBJ1-5, with 9 positions matching TRBD1. The CDR3 extends over 16 amino acids. Per the germline V gene, CDR1 is MNHEY and CDR2 is SMNVEV (reference sequence). The J segment lost 1 base and the V segment lost 4 bases, leaving 5 bases of the junction unmatched. CDR3 nucleotides: TGTGCCAGCAGTTCACGACAGGGGGTCAGCAATCAGCCCCAGCATTTT. Encoded protein: CASSSRQGVSNQPQHF.

This clone was seen more than once but under ten times. CDR3 in amino acids: CASGRQGRYGYTF. CDR3 sequence (DNA): TGTGCCAGCGGTCGACAGGGCCGCTATGGCTACACCTTC. The chain uses TRBV6-1 and TRBJ1-2, with 7 bases identical to TRBD1. V dropped 8 bases and J dropped 4; count of bases not matched to a gene: 7. Germline V gives CDR1 MNHNS, CDR2 SASEGT. The CDR3 sequence is 13 residues long.

This clone was seen a single time. This sequence joins TRBV25-1 and TRBJ1-1; D gene uncertain. The CDR3 spans 12 residues. The V end lost 5 bases, the J end lost 4 bases, and 8 bases lay between the germline ends. The V gene's germline CDR1 is MGHDK and CDR2 SYGVNS. The CDR3 protein is CASSFLSTEAFF. The CDR3 DNA reads TGTGCCAGCAGTTTCCTGAGCACTGAAGCTTTCTTT.

The V and J genes are TRBV15 and TRBJ2-1; a possible D gene is TRBD2 (5 bases). The CDR3 is 14 residues long. Trimming removed 0 bases from V and 7 bases from J, with 10 bases in between. Per germline, CDR1 LNHNV and CDR2 YYDKDF (reference sequence). This CDR3 reads CATSREDRENEQFF. CDR3 sequence (DNA): TGTGCCACCAGCAGAGAAGATAGGGAGAATGAGCAGTTCTTC. Full variable domain (remainder filled in from reference TRBV15 and TRBJ2-1): DAMVIQNPRYQVTQFGKPVTLSCSQTLNHNVMYWYQQKSSQAPKLLFHYYDKDFNNEADTPDNFQSRRPNTSFCFLDIRSPGLGDTAMYLCATSREDRENEQFFGPGTRLTVL.

The V call is TRBV30, the J call TRBJ2-3; 7 bases fit TRBD1. CDR1 GTSNPN and CDR2 SVGIG come from the germline V gene (reference sequence). The CDR3 is 15 amino acids. Trimming took 1 base from V and 1 from J; bases not matched to a gene: 5. CDR3: CAWSGGTAGTDTQYF. The CDR3 bases are TGTGCCTGGAGTGGGGGGACAGCGGGCACAGATACGCAGTATTTT.

The chain employs TRBV5-5 and TRBJ2-7, with D hard to call. CDR3 size: 15 residues. Germline lookup yields CDR1 SGHKS and CDR2 YYEKEE (reference sequence). Trimming removed 0 bases at V and 4 bases at J, with 14 bases between. CDR3 coding DNA: TGTGCCAGCAGCTTGGCCGCCGCAGGCGCGTACGAGCAGTACTTC. The encoded protein is CASSLAAAGAYEQYF.

A few counts support this clone. The chain couples TRBV7-2 to TRBJ1-1; D may be TRBD1 (6 bases). Germline V gives CDR1 SGHTA, CDR2 FQGNSA. Trimming took off 3 bases at V and 7 bases at J, with 15 bases between the two ends. The CDR3 length is 14 residues. This CDR3 reads CASSLPRTVVEAFF. The CDR3, as DNA: TGTGCCAGCAGCTTGCCCCGGACAGTAGTTGAAGCTTTCTTT. Based on the CDR3 plus reference TRBV7-2 and TRBJ1-1, the full variable domain is GAGVSQSPSNKVTEKGKDVELRCDPISGHTALYWYRQSLGQGLEFLIYFQGNSAPDKSGLPSDRFSAERTGGSVSTLTIQRTQQEDSAVYLCASSLPRTVVEAFFGQGTRLTVV.

This chain uses TRBV7-7 with TRBJ1-3; D is undetermined. Trimming removed 5 bases from V and 3 bases from J, with 8 bases in between. CDR1 SSHAT and CDR2 FNYEAQ come from the germline V gene (reference sequence). This CDR3 region has 13 residues. The chain's CDR3 is CASSPQIGNTIYF. For the CDR3, the DNA is TGTGCCAGCAGCCCCCAGATTGGAAACACCATATATTTT. Full variable domain (remainder filled in from reference TRBV7-7 and TRBJ1-3): GAGVSQSPRYKVTKRGQDVTLRCDPISSHATLYWYQQALGQGPEFLTYFNYEAQPDKSGLPSDRFSAERPEGSISTLTIQRTEQRDSAMYRCASSPQIGNTIYFGEGSWLTVV.

A single count supports this clone. The sample contains more than one DNA sequence encoding this CDR3. The chain is built from TRBV28 and TRBJ1-5; perhaps TRBD1 as D (6 bases). Trimming removed 10 bases at V and 9 bases at J, with 22 bases between. In germline, CDR1 is MDHEN, CDR2 SYDVKM. The CDR3 covers 14 residues. CDR3 loop: CAIHKHNRVLPQHF. The CDR3 DNA is TGTGCCATCCACAAACACAACAGGGTTCTGCCCCAGCATTTT.

This chain joins TRBV7-9 and TRBJ1-2; the D is unclear. This CDR3 contains 12 residues. The V end lost 6 bases, the J end lost 0 bases, and 5 bases lay between the germline ends. Germline-derived CDR1 and CDR2 are SEHNR and FQNEAQ (reference sequence). The CDR3 region has the DNA TGTGCCAGCAGTCCTTCTAACTATGGCTACACCTTC. It codes for CASSPSNYGYTF.

The chain carries TRBV6-5 and TRBJ1-5; 8 bases align to TRBD1. V shed 4 bases, J shed 4 bases, and the junction held 6 bases outside the gene matches. Germline CDR1 and CDR2: MNHEY and SVGAGI. This CDR3 spans 15 amino acids. Here the CDR3 reads CASSLARGQNQPQHF. CDR3 coding DNA: TGTGCCAGCAGTTTAGCCAGGGGGCAAAATCAGCCCCAGCATTTT.

The chain recombines TRBV25-1 with TRBJ2-6; a weak D match, TRBD1 (5 bases). Trimming stripped 5 bases from V and 0 bases from J, with 11 bases between. This CDR3 comprises 16 residues. CDR1 MGHDK and CDR2 SYGVNS come from the germline V gene. The chain's CDR3 is CASSPTGVSGANVLTF. CDR3 DNA sequence: TGTGCCAGCAGTCCAACAGGAGTCTCTGGGGCCAACGTCCTGACTTTC.

This clone came up a few times. This rearrangement joins TRBV27 to TRBJ1-6; possibly TRBD1 for D (5 bases). The V gene's germline CDR1 is MNHEY and CDR2 SMNVEV (reference sequence). Trimming left V 5 bases short and J 6 bases short, with 14 bases between. The CDR3 loop spans 15 amino acids. This chain's CDR3 is CASSPRGTVNSPLHF. The CDR3 nucleotides read TGTGCCAGCAGTCCCCGGGGGACTGTTAATTCACCCCTCCACTTT.

A note on this clone: An end of the junction differs from the germline gene, which may be a read error. This chain links TRBV6-1 with TRBJ2-2; weak D call: TRBD2 (5 bases). This CDR3 spans 12 amino acids. The germline V gene has CDR1 MNHNS and CDR2 SASEGT. CDR3: CASSVSTGELLF. CDR3 DNA: TGTGCCAGCAGTGTGTCTACCGGGGAGCTGCTTTTT.

This clone is a singleton in its sample. The rearrangement uses TRBV7-9 and TRBJ1-5; D might be TRBD1 (6 bases). Germline V gene lookup returns CDR1 SEHNR and CDR2 FQNEAQ (reference sequence). The CDR3 extends over 14 amino acids. Trimming took off 5 bases at V and 3 bases at J, with 11 bases between the two ends. The CDR3 DNA follows: TGTGCCAGCAGCCCCCGGGACACCAATCAGCCCCAGCATTTT. It codes for CASSPRDTNQPQHF. Full variable domain (rest looked up from reference TRBV7-9 and TRBJ1-5): DTGVSQNPRHKITKRGQNVTFRCDPISEHNRLYWYRQTLGQGPEFLTYFQNEAQLEKSRLLSDRFSAERPKGSFSTLEIQRTEQGDSAMYLCASSPRDTNQPQHFGDGTRLSIL.

This chain connects TRBV7-3 to TRBJ2-3; D perhaps matches TRBD1 (5 bases). The CDR3 consists of 14 residues. Germline CDR1 reads SGHTA; CDR2 reads FQGTGA. Trimming removed 1 base from V and 4 bases from J, with 9 bases in between. CDR3 sequence: CASSLSQGSDTQYF. The CDR3, as DNA: TGTGCCAGCAGCTTAAGTCAGGGTTCAGATACGCAGTATTTT.

The rearrangement uses TRBV28 and TRBJ2-7, with D unresolved. Germline loops: CDR1 MDHEN, CDR2 SYDVKM. Trimming pared 5 bases from V and 0 bases from J, leaving 11 bases between. CDR3 size: 14 residues. The CDR3 DNA sequence: TGTGCCAGCAGTCCACCGAGGCTCTCCTACGAGCAGTACTTC. This translates into CASSPPRLSYEQYF.

The chain employs TRBV4-1 and TRBJ1-1; 9 nucleotides align to TRBD1. The CDR3 runs 15 residues. After removal of 3 bases from V and 1 base from J, the junction contained 3 bases not matched to a gene. Germline CDR1 and CDR2: MGHRA and YSYEKL. The CDR3 protein is CASSQGGQGNTEAFF. As DNA, the CDR3 is TGCGCCAGCAGCCAGGGGGGACAGGGGAACACTGAAGCTTTCTTT.

The V and J genes are TRBV7-9 and TRBJ1-4; 7 bases align to TRBD1. Trimming removed 5 bases from V and 8 bases from J; junction bases left unmatched: 8. The CDR3 is 14 amino acids. CDR1 SEHNR and CDR2 FQNEAQ come from the germline V gene (reference sequence). CDR3 in amino acids: CASSLQGLGEKLFF. The CDR3 DNA is TGTGCCAGCAGCCTACAGGGGTTGGGCGAAAAACTGTTTTTT.

This chain joins TRBV5-1 and TRBJ1-2; 9 bases agree with TRBD1. V shed 5 bases and J 0 bases; nucleotides not matched to a gene: 8. CDR1 and CDR2 (germline): SGHRS, YFSETQ. The CDR3 extends over 16 amino acids. CDR3 in amino acids: CASSRTGVGTNYGYTF. The DNA of the CDR3 is TGCGCCAGCAGTAGGACAGGGGTGGGGACTAACTATGGCTACACCTTC.